Given below is one T cell receptor (beta chain) in context. Other DNA sequences in this sample translate to the same CDR3. Per germline, CDR1 MNHEY and CDR2 SVGAGI. Trimming pared 5 bases from V and 2 bases from J, leaving 6 bases between. This CDR3 spans 12 amino acids. This sample was taken from a study of shared clonotypes between healthy human individuals. The assay was immunoSEQ multiplex PCR, and TCRdb's table has in-frame clones only and misses some. Of approximately 2.1 million clones listed, 80% to 95% are singletons. The material sequenced was naive CD4+ T cells from PBMCs. Subset meaning: CD45RA+ positively selected. This chain connects TRBV6-5 to TRBJ1-1; no firm D call. The TCR was taken from a young man in good health. Some clones in this sample may be carry-over from other donors' samples. The CDR3 loop reads CASSRLNTEAFF. CDR3 nucleotide sequence: TGTGCCAGCAGTAGGCTAAACACTGAAGCTTTCTTT.